This T cell receptor (beta chain) was captured in a study of CD8 T cells in Susac syndrome. General study results and limits: Acknowledgment was made by the study that its TCR sequencing and HLA analysis involved a relatively small number of individuals.

Regarding this clonotype: Its antigen is still unknown.

The authors carried out high-throughput sequencing of TCR beta. They applied it to CD8+ and CD4+ T cells obtained from blood. FACS enriched CD8+ TEMRA cells, while bulk CD8+ and CD4+ were negatively isolated. Random hexamers were used to reverse transcribe an amount of roughly 0.5 to 1 ug RNA. The authors amplified TCR beta CDR3 across 54 Vbeta and 13 Jbeta using immunoSEQ multiplex PCR. Each CDR3 protein is one row after TCRdb ran MiXCR on the immunoSEQ multiplex PCR reads. The repertoire has about 200,000 distinct CDR3 sequences, 90% to 95% of them found once; the top ten carry approximately 0.093%. Deletions cut 5 bases from V and 1 base from J, with 18 bases between. The CDR3 is made up of 16 amino acids.

The sequence was collected from a human donor with multiple sclerosis. Material for sequencing was CD4+ T cells from PBMCs. V usage is TRBV12-3 or TRBV12-4 and J usage is TRBJ2-7; a possible D gene is TRBD2 (6 bases). DNA for the CDR3: TGTGCCAGCAGTCCCGGGGATAGCGGAATTTCCTACGAGCAGTACTTC. It encodes CASSPGDSGISYEQYF.